This T cell receptor (beta chain) was sequenced during a study of shared clonotypes between healthy human individuals (dated by TCRdb to about 2020). Concerning the study at large: Two women and a few men aged 18 to 49 years were included in the cohort. For each donor, three plates each were used for CD4 naive and CD4 memory, two plates were used for CD8 naive, and one plate was used for CD8 memory. To estimate repertoire size and how much clonotypes are shared between individuals, the study performed deep sequencing of blood TCR repertoires from a few healthy adults. Different laboratories and diverse techniques were used to prepare libraries and sequence TCR repertoires, to increase sequencing depth and limit assay-specific biases. Each donor's leukapheresis produced roughly between about 0.8 and 10 billion PBMCs. Broader findings and caveats from the paper: Pairwise subsampling indicated that sequencing depth was expected to affect the degree of clonotype sharing among donors. Compared with non-shared clonotypes, clonotypes shared by all four sorted-subset donors had higher generation probabilities. Naive subsets generally had larger estimated clonotype richness than memory subsets. Across four donors, about 4.5% of naive CD4, roughly 3.5% of naive CD8, roughly 2.2% of memory CD4, and approximately 0.4% of memory CD8 clonotypes were shared. Incomplete sequencing was indicated by rarefaction of sorted-subset datasets, despite the large sequencing depth. The small number of donors limited the genetic and exposure-history diversity represented. Sampling was restricted to blood, and TCR repertoires in tissue are likely to differ from TCR repertoires in blood.

Using the deep immunoSEQ assay, multiplex PCR amplified TCR CDR3 regions from genomic DNA. Genomic DNA extracted from each cell subset was distributed evenly over all wells of several immunoSEQ 96-well plates, and each plate served as one replicate. For sorted subsets, approximately 210 ng of genomic DNA, equivalent to 25,000 to 35,000 T cell genomes, went into each replicate PCR. Purified libraries were quantified with a Qubit 3.0 fluorometer, sized on a Bioanalyzer 2100, and re-quantified with the KAPA Library Quantification kit. Every immunoSEQ 96-well plate was sequenced on a dedicated single-read 150-cycle Illumina NextSeq 550 flow cell. For the original study's pipeline: Because only junctional sequences without quality scores were contained in the immunoSEQ output, filtering matching that applied to full-length reads could not be performed. To assign V/J genes and CDR3, sequences were annotated using PyIR, a Python wrapper for IgBLAST v1.9, with IMGT germline references. Reads were removed for weak V/J assignments (E-value above 1e-6), missing CDR3, stop codons, out-of-frame junctions, or ambiguous translated residues. V3J clonotypes were defined as sequences sharing the same inferred V gene, J gene, and CDR3 amino acid sequence. To compute the percentage overlap between repertoires, the number of shared unique clonotypes was divided by the size of the smaller repertoire. Three approaches were used to assess repertoire richness: RTK rarefaction, the Chao1 estimator, and Recon v2.1 estimates of unobserved clonotypes. Generation probabilities were computed with OLGA for all TCRbeta clonotypes obtained by the gDNA method from a few donors. TCRdb mirrors the immuneACCESS table, restricted to in-frame sequences. Some clones are absent from its copies; in checked studies, under half trace to an unresolved V gene, and the reason for the others is unknown. Clone size and the V and J calls come from that table; the DNA yielded D and trimming. This sample comprises some 2.1 million clones, around 93% of them detected only once. Approximately 1.7% of the sample belongs to the ten largest clones.

In regard to this clone: What antigen it recognizes has not been identified. Base quality data are lacking; no much larger clone is found one base away.

In the germline V gene, CDR1 corresponds to MNHEY and CDR2 to SVGAGI. Trimming removed 6 bases from V and 3 bases from J, leaving 12 bases between the germline ends. Spanning cysteine to phenylalanine, the CDR3 consists of 13 amino acids. Left in the record is the CDR3 DNA by itself, 39 bases read in frame from the first base. CD8 naive samples were obtained by positive selection for CCR7 among CD45RO-negative cells, yielding a CD45RA+CCR7+ population from which TemRA cells were excluded. The donors were healthy, HIV-negative adults with no recently reported acute infections or vaccinations. Every donor was a Caucasian adult living in Nashville, Tennessee, USA. After blood collection by leukapheresis, PBMCs were isolated using Ficoll-Histopaque density gradient centrifugation and then cryopreserved in the vapor phase of liquid nitrogen. Purity and quantity of every magnetically sorted T cell population were checked by analytical flow cytometry. Each sorted fraction had its genomic DNA isolated and then quantified by UV absorbance on a Nanodrop 2000c.

The sequence joins TRBV6-5 to TRBJ2-7; possibly the D gene is TRBD1, per 6 matching bases. The sequence derives from a man aged 18 to 30 in good health. Some clones in this sample may be carry-over from other donors' samples. Sequencing was done on a sample of naive CD8+ T cells from PBMCs. The cell subset or site label, read with the paper, signifies: CD45RA+CCR7+. The sequenced DNA is TGTGCCAGCAGCCCCACAGGGAGCTACGAGCAGTACTTC. This is translated as CASSPTGSYEQYF.